The 4 T cell receptor beta chains in this list originate from one sample, sequenced in a study of cytomegalovirus exposure and HLA in healthy donors. Use of 60 Vbeta and 13 Jbeta primers characterized the PCR. Clones were read by immunoSEQ multiplex PCR, and TCRdb kept only the in-frame ones, dropping some. The sample has roughly 120,000 clones; roughly 83% are singletons. The specimen was PBMCs. The receptors derive from a man between 18 and 29 years old in good health and CMV-seronegative.

This chain joins TRBV19 and TRBJ2-1; TRBD2 agrees at 8 bases. CDR3 size: 16 residues. The trim removed 7 bases at V and 1 base at J, leaving 9 bases unmatched. CDR1 LNHDA and CDR2 SQIVND come from the germline V gene (reference sequence). For the CDR3, the DNA is TGTGCCAGTACTCGAGGGACTAGATCTTCCTACAATGAGCAGTTCTTC. Protein product: CASTRGTRSSYNEQFF.

To note about this clone: Within the sample, other DNA sequences also encode this same CDR3. The chain carries TRBV7-6 and TRBJ1-1, with D possibly TRBD1 on 6 matching bases. The germline V and J ends were trimmed by 5 bases and 1 base, with 8 bases remaining between them. CDR1 is SGHVS, CDR2 FNYEAQ, per germline. This CDR3 is built from 13 residues. Here the CDR3 reads CASSLTGNTEAFF. Here the CDR3 DNA reads TGTGCCAGCAGCCTGACAGGGAACACTGAAGCTTTCTTT.

The chain couples TRBV28 to TRBJ2-2; D is possibly TRBD1 (6 bases). Per the germline V gene, CDR1 is MDHEN and CDR2 is SYDVKM. V lost 9 bases, J lost 3 bases, and 14 bases lay in between. CDR3 size: 14 residues. As DNA, the CDR3 is TGTGCCAGTTACCCGGGACAACACACCGGGGAGCTGTTTTTT. It encodes CASYPGQHTGELFF. Based on the CDR3 plus reference TRBV28 and TRBJ2-2, the full variable domain is DVKVTQSSRYLVKRTGEKVFLECVQDMDHENMFWYRQDPGLGLRLIYFSYDVKMKEKGDIPEGYSVSREKKERFSLILESASTNQTSMYLCASYPGQHTGELFFGEGSRLTVL.

The gene calls are TRBV6-5 and TRBJ2-3; 7 nucleotides line up with TRBD2. V shed 8 bases, J shed 4 bases, and the junction held 9 bases outside the gene matches. The CDR3 contains 14 residues. Germline V gene lookup returns CDR1 MNHEY and CDR2 SVGAGI. This CDR3 is CASAQRDGADTQYF. The CDR3, as DNA: TGTGCCAGCGCCCAGCGGGATGGCGCAGATACGCAGTATTTT.